This TCR beta chain derives from a study of blood T cell repertoires in COVID-19 (dated by TCRdb to 2020 to 2022). For context, the study as a whole: Collaborator samples came from the United States, Italy and Spain and covered acute and convalescent phases of COVID-19. The prospective study material was composed of cDNA or gDNA derived from T cells, B-cell-depleted T cells, or PBMCs. Deeply sampled blood TCRbeta repertoires from subjects exposed to, actively infected with, or recovered from COVID-19 were included in the dataset. The repertoires were released in a freely available public database intended as a resource for research on the immune response to SARS-CoV-2. Samples were obtained from the ongoing ImmuneRACE study (first 160 participants) and from 1,254 subjects provided by 6 global collaborators. The sample metadata nearly always contained a de-identified subject ID, COVID-19 status, age in years and sex. Where available, HLA class I and class II types were taken from metadata supplied by the sample provider and were not determined by assay-based typing. General conclusions and limits of the study: How much clinical and demographic metadata was included differed by source and by participant, and the metadata was provided uncurated.

Collaborating institutions collected whole blood in K2EDTA tubes following their own protocols. Collaborator samples were shipped for TCRbeta analysis as frozen whole blood, isolated PBMCs, or DNA extracted from either sample type. With respect to this clone: Which antigen it targets is not known. Base qualities are not recorded, but no much larger clone differs from it by a single base.

TCRbeta CDR3 regions were amplified from genomic DNA using the immunoSEQ Assay, a bias-controlled multiplex PCR. Concerning the study's data processing: Nucleated cell counts per sample were estimated from amplification of reference gene primers within the assay. To quantify the absolute abundance of each unique TCRbeta CDR3 rearrangement, sequence reads were collapsed and filtered. Productive Simpson clonality was computed per sample as the square root of Simpson's diversity index over productive rearrangements. TCRdb re-hosts the immuneACCESS table, in-frame sequences only. Its copies lack some clones; in the studies checked, an unresolved V gene accounts for under half of them, and the cause for the rest is not known. V and J calls plus clone size are reproduced from that table; the DNA served to infer D and trimming. This sample holds approximately 61,000 clones; approximately 80% were observed only once. The ten biggest clones cover around 5.4% of the sample.

The V end gives up 4 bases and the J end 4 bases, leaving 13 bases in the junction not matched to a gene. Reading the germline V gene (reference sequence) gives CDR1 SEHNR and CDR2 FQNEAQ. Taken from cysteine to phenylalanine, the CDR3 has 16 residues. The entry retains the CDR3 DNA only, 48 bases that are in frame from base 1. This receptor was taken from a woman in her 70s with acute or convalescent COVID-19. The chain uses TRBV7-9 and TRBJ2-7, and TRBD1 matches 7 of the central bases. Sequences were obtained from peripheral blood. The CDR3 protein: CASSSTPGTAFYEQYF. The DNA sequence is TGTGCCAGCAGCTCCACTCCCGGGACAGCTTTTTACGAGCAGTACTTC. With the rest looked up from the reference TRBV7-9 and TRBJ2-7 genes rather than sequenced, the full variable domain is DTGVSQNPRHKITKRGQNVTFRCDPISEHNRLYWYRQTLGQGPEFLTYFQNEAQLEKSRLLSDRFSAERPKGSFSTLEIQRTEQGDSAMYLCASSSTPGTAFYEQYFGPGTRLTVT.